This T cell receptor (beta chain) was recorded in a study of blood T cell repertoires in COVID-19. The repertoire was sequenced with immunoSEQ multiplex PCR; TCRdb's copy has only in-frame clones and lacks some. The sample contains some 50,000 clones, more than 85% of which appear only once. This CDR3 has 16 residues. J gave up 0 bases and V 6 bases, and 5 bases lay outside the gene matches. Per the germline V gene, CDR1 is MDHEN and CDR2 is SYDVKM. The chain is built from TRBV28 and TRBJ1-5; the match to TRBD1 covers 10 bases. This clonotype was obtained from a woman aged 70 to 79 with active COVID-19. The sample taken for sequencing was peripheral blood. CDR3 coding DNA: TGTGCCAGCAGGGGACAGGGGACACCTAGCAATCAGCCCCAGCATTTT. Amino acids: CASRGQGTPSNQPQHF.